Reported below is one T cell receptor beta chain. The data stem from a study of OX40 agonist ivuxolimab in advanced cancers. Clones were read by immunoSEQ multiplex PCR, and TCRdb kept only the in-frame ones, dropping some. The table records tens of thousands of clones, 91% of them present only once. From germline, CDR1 is SGHTA and CDR2 FQGNSA. The length of the CDR3 is 14 residues. V dropped 5 bases and J dropped 5; count of bases not matched to a gene: 8. The sequences come from CD4+ or CD8+ T cells sorted from blood, collected in a trial of the OX40 agonist ivuxolimab. This chain uses TRBV7-2 with TRBJ2-7, with 8 bases fitting TRBD2. The TCR sequence derives from an adult with an advanced solid tumor such as melanoma, head and neck, liver or kidney cancer. The CDR3 is CASSPRTSFDEQYF. In DNA, the CDR3 is TGTGCCAGCAGCCCGAGGACTAGCTTCGACGAGCAGTACTTC.